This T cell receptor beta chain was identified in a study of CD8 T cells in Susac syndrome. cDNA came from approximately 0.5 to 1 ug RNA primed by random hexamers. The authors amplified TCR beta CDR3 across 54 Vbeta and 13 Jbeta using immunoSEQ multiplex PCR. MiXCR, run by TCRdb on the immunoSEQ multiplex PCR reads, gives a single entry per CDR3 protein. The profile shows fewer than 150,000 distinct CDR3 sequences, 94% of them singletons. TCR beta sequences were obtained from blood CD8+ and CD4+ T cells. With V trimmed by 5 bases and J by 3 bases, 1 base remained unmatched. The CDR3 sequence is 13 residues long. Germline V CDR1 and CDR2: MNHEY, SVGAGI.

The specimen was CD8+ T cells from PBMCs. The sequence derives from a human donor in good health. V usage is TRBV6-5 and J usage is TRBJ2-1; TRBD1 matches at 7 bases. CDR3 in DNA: TGTGCCAGCAGTCAGGGGGTCTACAATGAGCAGTTCTTC. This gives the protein CASSQGVYNEQFF.